Reported below is one T cell receptor (beta chain). Which antigen it targets is not known. No per-base quality is available; no much larger clone lies one base away. The record originates from a study of pediatric ulcerative colitis (dated by TCRdb to between 2018 and 2021). The study in broad terms: About seven ulcerative colitis patients had pancolitis and two had left-sided colitis, with histology consistent with ulcerative colitis in all. From 9 or 10 newly diagnosed, treatment-naive pediatric ulcerative colitis patients and four non-IBD control children, paired blood and rectal samples were collected. Using the Pediatric Ulcerative Colitis Activity Index, a couple of patients were classed as having mild disease, four as having moderate disease and three as having acute severe colitis.

Using the immunoSEQ TRB Survey service, rearranged CDR3 beta regions were amplified from genomic DNA with multiplex V and J primers. To keep sequencing depth the same across samples, survey-level depth of up to 500,000 reads per sample was applied. Libraries were purified and pooled, and sequencing was performed on Illumina technology. As for the authors' bioinformatics: immunoSEQ online tools were used for productive clonality, sample overlap, pairwise scatters, CDR3 beta length, V/D/J gene usage and productiveness. Calculated diversity was defined as the number of unique rearrangements divided by total templates, multiplied by 100, and Shannon and Simpson indices were computed as well. For principal component analysis, Z-score normalized data were analyzed with the R prcomp function and the ggbiplot package. Morisita's index was used to quantify blood-rectal clonal overlap within each subject. The table was pulled from immuneACCESS by TCRdb, which kept in-frame rearrangements only. Such tables lose some clones; where checked, under half of the loss comes from unresolved V genes, and the rest has no known cause. That table furnishes V, J and clone size, whereas the DNA furnished D and trimming. The table for this sample lists 45,000 to 55,000 clones; around 76% of them were counted only once. The leading ten clones occupy more than 3.5% of the sample.

Broad study findings and their caveats: Features of the rectal repertoire distinguished controls, mild-moderate colitis patients and acute severe colitis patients, and in acute severe colitis, rectal diversity was reduced because of clonal expansions. Autologous blood-rectal clonal overlap was significantly higher in ulcerative colitis patients than in controls, suggesting increased T cell trafficking to inflamed tissue. Because repertoires came from total lymphocyte DNA, patterns in rare subsets such as regulatory T cells may not be reflected. For technical reasons, the blood samples of two patients yielded substantially fewer templates, so those samples were excluded from the blood-rectal overlap analysis. The healthy control group was small, with only a handful of individuals. Rectal pinch biopsies may have included blood-derived T cells, especially in patients with overt colitis. A couple of rectal CDR3 clonotypes were detected in all ulcerative colitis patients and were not detected in any of the controls.

The CDR3 spans 14 residues, from the cysteine through the phenylalanine. Only CDR3 DNA remains: 42 bases, in frame from the first base. Unmatched junction bases come to 1, with V trimmed by 2 bases and J by 5 bases. In the germline V gene, CDR1 corresponds to MDHEN and CDR2 to SYDVKM. During colonoscopy, one to two rectal pinch biopsies were obtained for research purposes. Before the diagnostic colonoscopy, none of the ulcerative colitis patients had been given any immunosuppressive medication. Before DNA isolation, rectal biopsies were subjected to proteinase K digestion. The Wizard kit (Promega) was used to extract genomic DNA from both blood and intestinal samples.

The sequenced material came from gut tissue. The receptor chain draws on TRBV28 and TRBJ2-1, with TRBD2 matching 9 junction bases. The origin of this receptor is a girl aged 5 to 17 with moderate ulcerative colitis. The DNA reads as follows: TGTGCCAGCAGTTTAGCGGGAGGGAACAATGAGCAGTTCTTC. This yields the protein CASSLAGGNNEQFF.